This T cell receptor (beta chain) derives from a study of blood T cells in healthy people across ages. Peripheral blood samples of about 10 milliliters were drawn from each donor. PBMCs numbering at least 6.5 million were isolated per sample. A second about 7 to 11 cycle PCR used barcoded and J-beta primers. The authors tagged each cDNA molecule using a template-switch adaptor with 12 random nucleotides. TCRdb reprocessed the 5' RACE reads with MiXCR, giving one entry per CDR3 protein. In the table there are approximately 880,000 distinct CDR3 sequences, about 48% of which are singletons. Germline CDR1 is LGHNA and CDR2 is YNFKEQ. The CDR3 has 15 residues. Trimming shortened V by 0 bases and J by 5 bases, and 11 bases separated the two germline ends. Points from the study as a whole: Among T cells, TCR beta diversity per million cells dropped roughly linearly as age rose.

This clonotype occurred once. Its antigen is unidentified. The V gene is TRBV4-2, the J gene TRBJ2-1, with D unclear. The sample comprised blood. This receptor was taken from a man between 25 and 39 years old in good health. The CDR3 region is CASSQDPGKDNEQFF. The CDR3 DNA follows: TGTGCCAGCAGCCAAGATCCGGGTAAGGACAATGAGCAGTTCTTC.